This T cell receptor beta chain came from a study of monozygotic twins with inflammatory bowel disease. CDR1 and CDR2 from the germline V gene are SEHNR and FQNEAQ (reference sequence). This CDR3 is built from 15 residues. TCRdb reprocessed the 5' RACE reads and keeps a single row for each CDR3 protein, giving no DNA. The sample features 140,000 to 150,000 distinct CDR3 sequences, with around 1.3% in its top ten. Worth noting for this clonotype: Its matching antigen is unknown.

Study-wide results and caveats: Discrimination among different T cell subtypes was not achievable. Especially where disease activity was present, IBD patients had fewer clonotypes in common with others than healthy twins did.

The TCR sequence derives from a human donor with ulcerative colitis or Crohn's disease, or a healthy co-twin of an affected twin (not recorded which). Input material: blood. The rearrangement links TRBV7-9 to TRBJ2-7; the TRBD1 assignment by TCRdb is unverifiable without DNA. CDR3 sequence: CASSVIQGEGYEQYF.